This T cell receptor beta chain was captured in a study of CD8 T cells in Susac syndrome. Reverse transcription of roughly 0.5 to 1 ug RNA was carried out with random hexamers. TCRdb analysed the immunoSEQ multiplex PCR reads with MiXCR anew, one entry per CDR3 protein. The table includes 200,000 or so distinct CDR3 sequences, 95% detected once. The patients who served as multiple sclerosis controls were treatment-naive and had stable or active relapsing-remitting disease that fulfilled the revised McDonald criteria. CD8+ and CD4+ T cells were negatively isolated; TEMRA cells were FACS-enriched. From germline, CDR1 is GTSNPN and CDR2 SVGIG (reference sequence). The V and J ends lost 2 bases and 6 bases respectively, with 25 bases between them. The CDR3 loop spans 17 amino acids.

Sequences were obtained from CD4+ T cells from PBMCs. The TCR was taken from a human donor with multiple sclerosis. The chain joins TRBV30 to TRBJ1-1; D perhaps matches TRBD1 (6 bases). The CDR3: CAWSSRGQGRFLAEAFF. The CDR3 bases are TGTGCCTGGAGTTCCCGGGGGCAGGGACGGTTTCTGGCTGAAGCTTTCTTT.